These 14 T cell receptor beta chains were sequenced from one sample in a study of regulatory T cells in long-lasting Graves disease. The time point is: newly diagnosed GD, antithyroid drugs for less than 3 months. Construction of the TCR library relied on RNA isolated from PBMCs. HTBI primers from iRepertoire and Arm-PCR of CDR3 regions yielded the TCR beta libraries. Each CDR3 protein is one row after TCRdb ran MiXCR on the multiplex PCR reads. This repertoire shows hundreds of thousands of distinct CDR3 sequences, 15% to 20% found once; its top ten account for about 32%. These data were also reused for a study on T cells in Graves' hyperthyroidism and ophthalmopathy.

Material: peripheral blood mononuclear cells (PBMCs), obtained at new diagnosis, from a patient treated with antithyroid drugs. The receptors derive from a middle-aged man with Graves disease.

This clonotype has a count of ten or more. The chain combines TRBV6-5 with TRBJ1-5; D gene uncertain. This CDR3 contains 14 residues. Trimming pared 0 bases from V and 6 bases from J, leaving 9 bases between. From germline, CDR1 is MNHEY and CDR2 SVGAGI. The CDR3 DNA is TGTGCCAGCAGTTACTCGTCGCCGTCTCAGCCCCAGCATTTT. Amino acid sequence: CASSYSSPSQPQHF.

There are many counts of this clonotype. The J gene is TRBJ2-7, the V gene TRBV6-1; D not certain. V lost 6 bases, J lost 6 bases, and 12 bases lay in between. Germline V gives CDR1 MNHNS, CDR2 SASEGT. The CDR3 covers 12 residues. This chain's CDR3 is CASRAIVGEQYF. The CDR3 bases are TGTGCCAGCAGGGCTATAGTGGGCGAGCAGTACTTC.

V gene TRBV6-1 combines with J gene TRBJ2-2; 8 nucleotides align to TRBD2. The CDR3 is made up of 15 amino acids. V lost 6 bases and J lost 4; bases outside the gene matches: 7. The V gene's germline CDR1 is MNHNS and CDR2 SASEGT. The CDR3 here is CASSRLAYSTGELFF. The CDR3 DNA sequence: TGTGCCAGCAGCCGACTAGCGTATTCCACCGGGGAGCTGTTTTTT.

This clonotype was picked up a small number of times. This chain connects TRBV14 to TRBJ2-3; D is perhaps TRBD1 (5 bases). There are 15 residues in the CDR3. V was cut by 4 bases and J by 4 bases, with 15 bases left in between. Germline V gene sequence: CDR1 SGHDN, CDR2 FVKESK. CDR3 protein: CASSPLRTRADTQYF. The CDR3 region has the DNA TGTGCCAGCAGCCCCCTACGGACACGGGCAGATACGCAGTATTTT.

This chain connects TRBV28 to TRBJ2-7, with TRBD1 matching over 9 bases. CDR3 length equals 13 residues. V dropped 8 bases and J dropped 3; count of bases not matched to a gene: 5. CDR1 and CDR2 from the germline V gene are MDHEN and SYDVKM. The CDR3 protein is CASPPGQGYEQYF. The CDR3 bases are TGTGCCAGCCCCCCGGGACAGGGCTACGAGCAGTACTTC.

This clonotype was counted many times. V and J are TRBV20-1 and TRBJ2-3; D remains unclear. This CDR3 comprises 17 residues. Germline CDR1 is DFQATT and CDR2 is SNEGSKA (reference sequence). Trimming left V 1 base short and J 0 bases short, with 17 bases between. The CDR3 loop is CSARGIRRIPSTDTQYF. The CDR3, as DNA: TGCAGTGCTAGAGGGATTAGGCGGATCCCTAGCACAGATACGCAGTATTTT.

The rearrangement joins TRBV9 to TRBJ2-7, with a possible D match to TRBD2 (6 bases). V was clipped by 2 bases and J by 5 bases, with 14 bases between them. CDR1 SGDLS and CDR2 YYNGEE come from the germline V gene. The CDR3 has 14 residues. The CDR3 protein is CASSVSGTSNEQYF. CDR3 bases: TGTGCCAGCAGCGTTTCCGGGACTTCAAACGAGCAGTACTTC.

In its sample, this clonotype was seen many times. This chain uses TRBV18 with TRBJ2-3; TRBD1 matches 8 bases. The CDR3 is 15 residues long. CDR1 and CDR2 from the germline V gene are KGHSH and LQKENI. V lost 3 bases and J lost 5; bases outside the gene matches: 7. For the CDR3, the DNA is TGTGCCAGCTCACCCCCCCAGGGGGCGGGAGATACGCAGTATTTT. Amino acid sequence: CASSPPQGAGDTQYF.

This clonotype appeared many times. Written as DNA, the CDR3 is TGTGCCAGCAGTCACAGACAGGGCTACGGCTACACCTTC. It translates to CASSHRQGYGYTF. The chain joins TRBV28 to TRBJ1-2; 7 positions match TRBD1. The length of the CDR3 is 13 residues. Germline CDR1 reads MDHEN; CDR2 reads SYDVKM. The V segment lost 5 bases and the J segment 8 bases; nucleotides outside the gene matches: 8.

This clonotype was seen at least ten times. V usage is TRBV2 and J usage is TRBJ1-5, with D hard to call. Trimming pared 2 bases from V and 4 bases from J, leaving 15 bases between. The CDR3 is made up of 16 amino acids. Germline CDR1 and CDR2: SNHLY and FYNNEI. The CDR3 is CASSEIHPMLNQPQHF. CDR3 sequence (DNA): TGTGCCAGCAGTGAAATACACCCTATGCTAAATCAGCCCCAGCATTTT.

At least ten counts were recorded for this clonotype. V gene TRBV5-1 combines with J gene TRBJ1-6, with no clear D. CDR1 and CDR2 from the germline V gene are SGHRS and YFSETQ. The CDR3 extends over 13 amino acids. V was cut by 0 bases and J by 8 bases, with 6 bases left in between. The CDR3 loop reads CASSLASDSPLHF. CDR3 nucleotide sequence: TGCGCCAGCAGCTTGGCCTCAGATTCACCCCTCCACTTT.

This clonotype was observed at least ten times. The CDR3 is CASSPGRRRSPLHF. The CDR3 DNA sequence: TGTGCCAGCAGCCCGGGACGGCGGAGGTCACCCCTCCACTTT. The rearrangement links TRBV5-8 to TRBJ1-6; D might be TRBD1 (5 bases). This CDR3 has 14 amino acids. CDR1 SGHTS and CDR2 YDEGEE come from the germline V gene. With 4 bases removed from V and 10 bases from J, the gap between germline ends came to 15 bases.

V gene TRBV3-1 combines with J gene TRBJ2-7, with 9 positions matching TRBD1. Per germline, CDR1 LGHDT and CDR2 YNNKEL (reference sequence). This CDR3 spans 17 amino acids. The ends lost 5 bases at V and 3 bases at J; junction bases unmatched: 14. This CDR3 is CASSKRRTGGLYYEQYF. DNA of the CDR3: TGTGCCAGCAGCAAAAGGAGAACAGGGGGCCTGTACTACGAGCAGTACTTC.

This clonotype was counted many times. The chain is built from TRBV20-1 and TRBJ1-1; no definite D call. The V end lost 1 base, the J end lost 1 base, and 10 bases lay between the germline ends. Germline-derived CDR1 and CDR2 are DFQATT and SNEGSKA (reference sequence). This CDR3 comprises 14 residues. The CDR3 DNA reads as TGCAGTGCTAGAGTAATATGGGCGAACACTGAAGCTTTCTTT. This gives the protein CSARVIWANTEAFF.